This T cell receptor beta chain comes out of a study of blood T cells in healthy people across ages. Study-level results: In long-lived donors, naive CD4+ cell counts and diversity exceeded those of aged donors. Those diversity estimates obtained from one million T cells were thought to be underestimates. In older individuals, TCR beta diversity per million T cells was lower, falling roughly linearly with age.

A J-beta primer mix and a sample-barcoded 5' primer were used in a second PCR of roughly 6 to 11 cycles. TCRdb reanalysed the 5' RACE reads using MiXCR and keeps one entry per CDR3 protein. The sample lists 1.2 million to 1.5 million distinct CDR3 sequences, approximately 60% occurring once. This clonotype was found a few times. Antigen unknown. Germline V CDR1 and CDR2: LGHDT, YNNKEL (reference sequence). This CDR3 spans 11 amino acids. Trimming removed 2 bases from V and 8 bases from J, with 6 bases in between. The chain links TRBV3-1 to TRBJ1-1; weak D call: TRBD1 (5 bases). Sequencing was performed on blood. The sequence was obtained from a man younger than 35 in good health. CDR3 DNA sequence: TGTGCCAGCAGCCAACGGACAGAAGCTTTCTTT. Its translation: CASSQRTEAFF.